The source of this TCR beta chain is a study of cytomegalovirus exposure and HLA in healthy donors. This clone was picked up one time. The PCR contained 60 Vbeta and 13 Jbeta primers. As handled by the study authors: Later, roughly 80 million unique TCR beta chains were counted in an analysis, and about 10 million of them were shared. The assay was immunoSEQ multiplex PCR, and TCRdb's table has in-frame clones only and misses some. V and J calls and clone size are given by that table; D and trimming were obtained from the DNA. In the table there are 150,000 to 200,000 clones, roughly four fifths of which are singletons. Sequenced material: PBMCs. The sequence was obtained from a man aged 60 to 69 in good health and CMV-seronegative.

This CDR3 reads CASSFSGESSYEQYF. The CDR3 DNA reads as TGTGCCAGCAGCTTTAGCGGGGAAAGCTCCTACGAGCAGTACTTC. The J gene is TRBJ2-7, the V gene TRBV7-2, with TRBD2 matching over 8 bases. The CDR3 has 15 residues. The ends lost 3 bases at V and 0 bases at J; junction bases unmatched: 4. Germline lookup yields CDR1 SGHTA and CDR2 FQGNSA.